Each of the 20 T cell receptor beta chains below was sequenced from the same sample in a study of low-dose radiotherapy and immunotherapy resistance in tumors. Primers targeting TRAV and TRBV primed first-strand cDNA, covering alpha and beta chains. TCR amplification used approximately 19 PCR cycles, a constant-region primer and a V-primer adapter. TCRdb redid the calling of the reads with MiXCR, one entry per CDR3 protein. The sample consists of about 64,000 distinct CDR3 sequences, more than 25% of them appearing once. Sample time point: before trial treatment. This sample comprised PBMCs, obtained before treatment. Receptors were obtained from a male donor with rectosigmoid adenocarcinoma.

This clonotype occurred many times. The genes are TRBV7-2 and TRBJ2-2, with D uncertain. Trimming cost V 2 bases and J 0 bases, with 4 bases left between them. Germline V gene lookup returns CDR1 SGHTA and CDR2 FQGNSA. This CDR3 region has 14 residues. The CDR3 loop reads CASSLFANTGELFF. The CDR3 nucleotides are TGTGCCAGCAGCTTATTTGCGAACACCGGGGAGCTGTTTTTT.

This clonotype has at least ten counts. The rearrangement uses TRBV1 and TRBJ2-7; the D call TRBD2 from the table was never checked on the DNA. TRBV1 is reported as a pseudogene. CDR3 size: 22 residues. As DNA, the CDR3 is TGCACCAGCAGCCAAGGAAGGGGAGTCGTACTCTTGACTAGCGGGGATTCCTACGAGCAGTACTTC. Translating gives CTSSQGRGVVLLTSGDSYEQYF.

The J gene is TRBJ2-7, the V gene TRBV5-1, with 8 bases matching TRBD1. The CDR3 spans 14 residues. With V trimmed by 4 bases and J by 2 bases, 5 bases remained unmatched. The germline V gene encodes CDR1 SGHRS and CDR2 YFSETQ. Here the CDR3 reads CASSKDRDPYEQYF. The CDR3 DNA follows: TGCGCCAGCAGCAAGGACAGGGACCCCTACGAGCAGTACTTC.

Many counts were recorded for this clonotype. Written as DNA, the CDR3 is TGTGCCAGCAGCTTGAAGAGCAGGGTTTATAACACTGAAGCTTTCTTT. Encoded protein: CASSLKSRVYNTEAFF. V and J are TRBV5-6 and TRBJ1-1, with TRBD1 as a possible D gene (5 bases). V was cut by 1 base and J by 2 bases, with 15 bases left in between. There are 16 residues in the CDR3. Per germline, CDR1 SGHDT and CDR2 YYEEEE.

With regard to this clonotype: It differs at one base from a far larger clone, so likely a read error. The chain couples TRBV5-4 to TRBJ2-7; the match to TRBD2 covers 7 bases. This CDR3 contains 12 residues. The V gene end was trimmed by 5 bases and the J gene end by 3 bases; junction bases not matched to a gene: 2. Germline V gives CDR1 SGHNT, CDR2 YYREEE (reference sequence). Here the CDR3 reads CASRGGNYEQYF. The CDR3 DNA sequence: TGTGCCAGCAGGGGGGGGAACTACGAGCAGTACTTC.

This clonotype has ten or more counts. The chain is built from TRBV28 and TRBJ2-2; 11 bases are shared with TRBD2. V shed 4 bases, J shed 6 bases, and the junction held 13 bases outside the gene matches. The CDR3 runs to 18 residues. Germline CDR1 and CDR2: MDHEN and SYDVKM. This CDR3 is CASSSPGLAVEKSGELFF. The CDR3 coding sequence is TGTGCCAGCAGTTCACCGGGACTAGCGGTAGAGAAGTCCGGGGAGCTGTTTTTT.

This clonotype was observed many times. The CDR3 bases are TGTGCCAGCAGCGCGACAGGAGAGCAGTTCTTC. Amino acids: CASSATGEQFF. This chain links TRBV7-2 with TRBJ2-1; D might be TRBD1 (6 bases). V lost 5 bases to trimming and J lost 10 bases, with 9 bases between them. Germline V gives CDR1 SGHTA, CDR2 FQGNSA. This CDR3 contains 11 residues.

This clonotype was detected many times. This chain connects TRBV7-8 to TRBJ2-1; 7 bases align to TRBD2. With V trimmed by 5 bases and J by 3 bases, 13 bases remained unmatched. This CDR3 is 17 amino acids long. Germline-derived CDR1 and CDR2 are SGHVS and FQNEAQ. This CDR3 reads CASSPRPPRTSYNEQFF. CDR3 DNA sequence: TGTGCCAGCAGCCCGCGACCGCCGCGGACTAGCTACAATGAGCAGTTCTTC. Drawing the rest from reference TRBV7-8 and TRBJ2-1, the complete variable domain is GAGVSQSPRYKVAKRGQDVALRCDPISGHVSLFWYQQALGQGPEFLTYFQNEAQLDKSGLPSDRFFAERPEGSVSTLKIQRTQQEDSAVYLCASSPRPPRTSYNEQFFGPGTRLTVL.

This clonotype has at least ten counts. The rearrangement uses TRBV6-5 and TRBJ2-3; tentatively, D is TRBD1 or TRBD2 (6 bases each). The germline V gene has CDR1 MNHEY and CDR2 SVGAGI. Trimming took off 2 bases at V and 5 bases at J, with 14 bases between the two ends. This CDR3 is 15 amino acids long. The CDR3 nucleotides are TGTGCCAGCAGTTACGAGGGGGGTACGAGAGATACGCAGTATTTT. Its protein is CASSYEGGTRDTQYF.

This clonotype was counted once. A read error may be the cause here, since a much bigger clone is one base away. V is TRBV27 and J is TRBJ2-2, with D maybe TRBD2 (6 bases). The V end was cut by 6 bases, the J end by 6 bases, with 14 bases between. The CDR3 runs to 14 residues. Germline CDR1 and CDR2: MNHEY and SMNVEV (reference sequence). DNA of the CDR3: TGTGCCAGCAGAATCCACGGAGGGTCCGGGGAGCTGTTTTTT. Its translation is CASRIHGGSGELFF.

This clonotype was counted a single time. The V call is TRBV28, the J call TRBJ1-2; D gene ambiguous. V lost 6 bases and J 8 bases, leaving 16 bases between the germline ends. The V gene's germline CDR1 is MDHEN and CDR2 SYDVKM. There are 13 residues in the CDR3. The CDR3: CASRNTVTWGYTF. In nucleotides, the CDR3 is TGTGCCAGCAGGAATACAGTGACTTGGGGCTACACCTTC.

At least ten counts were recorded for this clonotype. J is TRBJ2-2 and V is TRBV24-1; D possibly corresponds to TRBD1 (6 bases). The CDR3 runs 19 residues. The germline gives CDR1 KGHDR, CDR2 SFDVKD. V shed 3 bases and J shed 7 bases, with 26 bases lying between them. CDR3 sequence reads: CATSDQDSLQASGGGELFF. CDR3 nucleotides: TGTGCCACCAGTGATCAGGACAGCCTCCAGGCCTCTGGCGGCGGGGAGCTGTTTTTT.

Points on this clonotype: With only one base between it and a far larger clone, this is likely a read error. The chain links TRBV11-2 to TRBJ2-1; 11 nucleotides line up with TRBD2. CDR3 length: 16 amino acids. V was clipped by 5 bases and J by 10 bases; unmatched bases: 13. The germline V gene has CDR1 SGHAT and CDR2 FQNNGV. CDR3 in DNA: TGTGCCAGCAGCCCACTAGCGGGGGCCCCTGGCGACGAGCAGTTCTTC. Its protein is CASSPLAGAPGDEQFF.

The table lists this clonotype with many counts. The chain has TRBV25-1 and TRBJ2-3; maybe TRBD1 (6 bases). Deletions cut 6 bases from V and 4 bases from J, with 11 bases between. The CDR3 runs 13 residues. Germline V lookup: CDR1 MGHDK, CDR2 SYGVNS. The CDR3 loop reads CASRQQGSDTQYF. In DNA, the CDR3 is TGTGCCAGCAGACAACAGGGCTCAGATACGCAGTATTTT. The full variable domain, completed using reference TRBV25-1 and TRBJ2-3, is EADIYQTPRYLVIGTGKKITLECSQTMGHDKMYWYQQDPGMELHLIHYSYGVNSTEKGDLSSESTVSRIRTEHFPLTLESARPSHTSQYLCASRQQGSDTQYFGPGTRLTVL.

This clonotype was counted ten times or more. DNA of the CDR3: TGTGCCAGCAGTTTGGGTTTTAAGGGGCTAGATCAGCCCCAGCATTTT. Protein product: CASSLGFKGLDQPQHF. This rearrangement joins TRBV28 to TRBJ1-5; tentatively, D is TRBD1 (5 bases). Germline CDR1 reads MDHEN; CDR2 reads SYDVKM. V was cut by 3 bases and J by 5 bases, with 17 bases left in between. This CDR3 has 16 residues.

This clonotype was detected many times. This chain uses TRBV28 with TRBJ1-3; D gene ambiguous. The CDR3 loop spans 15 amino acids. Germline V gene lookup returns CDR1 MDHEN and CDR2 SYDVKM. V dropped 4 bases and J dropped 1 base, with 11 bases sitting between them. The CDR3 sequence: CASSSLQPSGNTIYF. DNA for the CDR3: TGTGCCAGCAGTTCATTACAACCGTCTGGAAACACCATATATTTT.

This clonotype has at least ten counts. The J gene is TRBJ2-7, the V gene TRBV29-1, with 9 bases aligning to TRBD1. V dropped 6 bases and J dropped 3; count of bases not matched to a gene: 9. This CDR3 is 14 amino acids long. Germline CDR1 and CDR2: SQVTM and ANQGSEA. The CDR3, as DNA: TGCAGCGTCGTACAGGGGGCGAAAGTCTACGAGCAGTACTTC. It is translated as CSVVQGAKVYEQYF.

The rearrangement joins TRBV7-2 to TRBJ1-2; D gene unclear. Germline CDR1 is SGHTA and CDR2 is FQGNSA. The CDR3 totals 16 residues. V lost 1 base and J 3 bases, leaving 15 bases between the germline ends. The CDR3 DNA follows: TGTGCCAGCAGCTTAGGGCCACCCATGAGGGACTATGGCTACACCTTC. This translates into CASSLGPPMRDYGYTF. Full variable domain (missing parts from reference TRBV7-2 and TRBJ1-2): GAGVSQSPSNKVTEKGKDVELRCDPISGHTALYWYRQSLGQGLEFLIYFQGNSAPDKSGLPSDRFSAERTGGSVSTLTIQRTQQEDSAVYLCASSLGPPMRDYGYTFGSGTRLTVV.

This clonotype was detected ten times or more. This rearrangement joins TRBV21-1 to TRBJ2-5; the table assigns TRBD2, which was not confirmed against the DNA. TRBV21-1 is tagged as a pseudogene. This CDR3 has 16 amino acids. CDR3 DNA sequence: TGTGCCAGCAGCCCCCTCCCCACAGGGCAGCAAGAGACCCAGTACTTC. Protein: CASSPLPTGQQETQYF.

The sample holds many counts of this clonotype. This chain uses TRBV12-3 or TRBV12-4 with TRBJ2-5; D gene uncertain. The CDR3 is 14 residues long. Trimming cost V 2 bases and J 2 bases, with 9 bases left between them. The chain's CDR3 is CASSLLSRQETQYF. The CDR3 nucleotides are TGTGCCAGCAGTTTATTGAGTCGGCAAGAGACCCAGTACTTC.